The entry below gives a single T cell receptor beta chain sequence along with its context. This clone's antigen is unknown. No qualities accompany the bases; no much larger clone lies one base away. The data originate from a study of T cell repertoires in cytomegalovirus infection (dated by TCRdb to about 2019). For the wider study: Peptide stimulations targeted recently identified HLA-C-restricted CMV epitopes, whose presentation resists viral immunomodulation, together with well-studied HLA-B-restricted epitopes. Donor HLA type was relevant to the analysis, as public TCR beta signatures indicated carriage of CMV infection together with the matching HLA type.

The sample's treatment or condition, from its label and the paper: in vitro stimulation with specific CMV peptide epitopes to enrich CMV-specific T cells. TCRdb shows the sequencer as Illumina HiSeq 1500. The raw public reads went through TCRdb reprocessing: fastp at Q25, MiXCR clone calling, in-frame beta chains kept. Each record represents a unique CDR3 protein, reported with the most common genes and DNA among its rows. The sample contains hundreds of thousands of distinct CDR3 sequences, about 33% of them found a single time. 15% to 20% of the sample comes from the top ten. Results the study describes overall, beyond this receptor: Carriers of CMV infection plus the relevant HLA type were discriminated by the cumulative frequency of public TCR beta family members in the study cohort and in an independent approximately 360-donor cohort. The ex vivo response was dominated by HLA-C-restricted CMV-specific TCR beta clonotypes, and the single most frequent clonotype in two of eight donors was supplied by these HLA-C-restricted clonotypes.

From V the trimming removes 3 bases and from J it removes 9 bases, while the gene matches leave 9 bases of the junction unaccounted for. The CDR3 starts with the cysteine, ends with the phenylalanine, and has 16 residues. Only the CDR3 DNA is retained, 48 bases long and in frame from the first base. Reading the germline V gene (reference sequence) gives CDR1 SGHNT and CDR2 YYREEE. This TCR was sampled from a human donor in good health (CMV status not recorded). Some clones in this sample may be carry-over from other donors' samples. The sequencing used cultured PBMCs, collected from culture after CMV antigen stimulation. This chain joins TRBV5-4 to TRBJ2-1; a stretch of 13 junction bases matches TRBD2. The sequenced DNA is TGTGCCAGCAGCTCCGGGACTAGCGGGATTGGGGCTGAGCAGTTCTTC. It codes for CASSSGTSGIGAEQFF.